The entry below gives a single T cell receptor (beta chain) sequence along with its context. Clinical histories supplied by participants themselves formed the basis of cohort assignment. The CDR3 length is 14 residues. The ends lost 3 bases at V and 8 bases at J; junction bases unmatched: 6. Per germline, CDR1 KGHSH and CDR2 LQKENI. This entry belongs to a study of blood T cell repertoires in COVID-19. The overall study: Acute and convalescent COVID-19 samples came from the United States, Italy and Spain.

Per the study methods: Amplification of reference gene primers provided the estimated nucleated cell counts. The table came from immunoSEQ multiplex PCR; TCRdb's copy has only in-frame clones and leaves some out. V and J calls and clone size come straight from that table; D and trimming were deduced from the DNA. The table includes roughly 270,000 clones, roughly 85% detected once. This clonotype was sampled from a woman between 50 and 59 years old who had recovered from COVID-19. The specimen sequenced was PBMCs or T cells enriched from blood (not recorded which). The chain joins TRBV18 to TRBJ1-4; 7 bases fit TRBD1. This chain's CDR3 is CASSPPTGREKLFF. CDR3 sequence (DNA): TGTGCCAGCTCACCCCCGACAGGGAGGGAAAAACTGTTTTTT.